The 23 T cell receptor beta chains listed next were all sequenced from one sample in a study of blood T cells in healthy people across ages. The use of a sample-barcoded 5' primer and a J-beta primer mix characterized a second PCR of roughly 6 to 11 cycles. TCRdb re-called the 5' RACE reads with MiXCR, one entry per CDR3 protein. The profile shows about 1.4 million distinct CDR3 sequences, 55% to 75% of them singletons. Sequencing was performed on blood. These receptors were collected from a man younger than 35 in good health.

This chain links TRBV27 with TRBJ2-7; a possible D gene is TRBD1 (6 bases). This CDR3 comprises 11 residues. V shed 7 bases and J shed 3 bases, with 7 bases lying between them. Germline-derived CDR1 and CDR2 are MNHEY and SMNVEV (reference sequence). The CDR3 DNA is TGTGCCAGCAAACAGGGCTACGAGCAGTACTTC. This gives the protein CASKQGYEQYF.

In this sample, this clonotype turned up many times. J is TRBJ2-5 and V is TRBV10-3, with TRBD1 identical over 8 bases. Unmatched junction bases numbered 3, after V lost 4 bases and J lost 2 bases. Germline CDR1 reads ENHRY; CDR2 reads SYGVKD. This CDR3 is built from 14 residues. For the CDR3, the DNA is TGTGCCATCAGTGGAGGACAGGGACAAGAGACCCAGTACTTC. It translates to CAISGGQGQETQYF.

CDR3 nucleotide sequence: TGTGCCAGCAGCCAAGTACAGCGGGAGATCCGGCAGGAGCAGTTCTTC. Protein: CASSQVQREIRQEQFF. The genes are TRBV3-1 and TRBJ2-1; TRBD2 matches 8 bases. J lost 10 bases, V lost 1 base, and 12 bases had no gene match. This CDR3 is 16 amino acids long. Looked up from germline, CDR1 is LGHDT and CDR2 is YNNKEL (reference sequence).

The genes are TRBV6-2 or TRBV6-3 and TRBJ1-1, with D perhaps TRBD1 (6 bases). CDR3 length: 14 residues. V lost 3 bases to trimming and J lost 5 bases, with 13 bases between them. Germline V lookup: CDR1 MNHEY, CDR2 SVGEGT. CDR3 in amino acids: CASSYPGGLTEAFF. The CDR3 bases are TGTGCCAGCAGTTATCCCGGGGGGCTGACTGAAGCTTTCTTT.

The chain combines TRBV11-2 with TRBJ2-7, with a possible D match to TRBD2 (6 bases). Deletions cut 5 bases from V and 6 bases from J, with 14 bases between. CDR3 length: 13 amino acids. Germline V gene lookup returns CDR1 SGHAT and CDR2 FQNNGV. DNA for the CDR3: TGTGCCAGCAGCGCCAGAGGAGGGACCGAGCAGTACTTC. Translated, it gives CASSARGGTEQYF.

This clonotype has only a few counts. This CDR3 is CASSLMGTSNQPQHF. The CDR3, as DNA: TGTGCCAGCAGCTTGATGGGTACATCCAATCAGCCCCAGCATTTT. V is TRBV5-6 and J is TRBJ1-5, with D uncertain. Germline assignment: CDR1 SGHDT and CDR2 YYEEEE. V was pared by 1 base and J by 3 bases, with 11 bases between. The CDR3 is 15 amino acids.

This clonotype has just one count. This sequence joins TRBV4-3 and TRBJ1-2; D ambiguous. The CDR3 runs to 13 residues. CDR1 and CDR2 from the germline V gene are LGHNA and YSLEER. Trimming stripped 3 bases from V and 5 bases from J, with 10 bases between. The CDR3 coding sequence is TGCGCCAGCAGCCATGCTCCCCAGTATGGCTACACCTTC. This gives the protein CASSHAPQYGYTF.

The V call is TRBV11-2, the J call TRBJ2-1; D gene uncertain. The CDR3 consists of 11 residues. V was trimmed by 8 bases and J by 10 bases, leaving 12 bases between them. The germline gives CDR1 SGHAT, CDR2 FQNNGV. DNA of the CDR3: TGTGCCAGCGCCTATATCGGGGAGCAGTTCTTC. It encodes CASAYIGEQFF.

This chain uses TRBV18 with TRBJ2-3; D possibly corresponds to TRBD1 (5 bases). CDR1 KGHSH and CDR2 LQKENI come from the germline V gene. V gave up 2 bases and J gave up 3 bases, with 9 bases separating them. This CDR3 is built from 14 residues. The CDR3 spells CASSPDRTTDTQYF. The CDR3 DNA sequence: TGTGCCAGCTCACCAGATAGGACAACAGATACGCAGTATTTT.

This clonotype was found a few times. The CDR3 DNA follows: TGTGCCAGCCATACCTGGGGACAGGCTAGCACAGATACGCAGTATTTT. It specifies CASHTWGQASTDTQYF. This sequence joins TRBV12-3 or TRBV12-4 and TRBJ2-3; 8 bases map to TRBD1. The CDR3 is made up of 16 amino acids. J was trimmed by 0 bases and V by 8 bases; bases with no gene match: 10.

The chain joins TRBV5-5 to TRBJ2-5; TRBD2 agrees at 13 bases. From germline, CDR1 is SGHKS and CDR2 YYEKEE (reference sequence). This CDR3 is built from 17 residues. V shed 4 bases and J 4 bases; nucleotides not matched to a gene: 10. CDR3 sequence (DNA): TGTGCCAGCAGCCGAGGACTAGCGGGGGTAATATCAGAGACCCAGTACTTC. Translating it yields CASSRGLAGVISETQYF.

The chain recombines TRBV20-1 with TRBJ2-7; 7 nucleotides match TRBD2. With 0 bases clipped from V and 5 bases from J, the junction kept 13 bases outside the gene matches. Germline CDR1 reads DFQATT; CDR2 reads SNEGSKA (reference sequence). This CDR3 is 16 amino acids long. The CDR3 protein is CSARDRWGGRKDEQYF. DNA for the CDR3: TGCAGTGCTAGAGATCGATGGGGGGGACGTAAGGACGAGCAGTACTTC.

The V call is TRBV4-3, the J call TRBJ2-4, with D possibly being TRBD2 (6 bases). Per germline, CDR1 LGHNA and CDR2 YSLEER. The CDR3 has 16 amino acids. Trimming took 0 bases from V and 3 from J, leaving 12 bases between them. CDR3 loop: CASSQDVAGNKNIQYF. The CDR3 nucleotides are TGCGCCAGCAGCCAAGATGTTGCGGGGAACAAAAACATTCAGTACTTC.

The J gene is TRBJ2-3, the V gene TRBV7-2, with D hard to call. The CDR3 contains 14 residues. Germline V gives CDR1 SGHTA, CDR2 FQGNSA. The V and J ends lost 11 bases and 7 bases respectively, with 22 bases between them. CDR3 sequence: CAAGFSASANTQYF. The DNA for the CDR3 is TGTGCCGCCGGGTTTTCGGCCTCAGCCAATACGCAGTATTTT.

This clonotype was picked up one time. The chain has TRBV7-8 and TRBJ1-4; no reliable D call. Trimming took off 5 bases at V and 6 bases at J, with 16 bases between the two ends. The CDR3 has 15 amino acids. Germline-derived CDR1 and CDR2 are SGHVS and FQNEAQ. CDR3 in amino acids: CASSPYNSPDEKLFF. In DNA form, the CDR3 reads TGTGCCAGCAGCCCTTACAACTCCCCGGATGAAAAACTGTTTTTT.

The V call is TRBV6-5, the J call TRBJ2-1; D is possibly TRBD1 (5 bases). The CDR3 runs to 13 residues. CDR1 is MNHEY, CDR2 SVGAGI, per germline. Between the trimmed V and J ends, which lost 7 bases and 5 bases, there was a span of 12 bases. The CDR3 reads CASTPQGNNEQFF. CDR3 DNA sequence: TGTGCCAGCACCCCCCAGGGAAACAATGAGCAGTTCTTC.

The chain is built from TRBV6-5 and TRBJ1-5; 10 nucleotides agree with TRBD1. Losses at the gene ends were 5 bases for V and 4 bases for J; bases not matched to a gene: 5. Germline loops: CDR1 MNHEY, CDR2 SVGAGI. The CDR3 is 15 residues long. CDR3 DNA: TGTGCCAGCAGTAAAGACAGGGGGCGTAATCAGCCCCAGCATTTT. This translates into CASSKDRGRNQPQHF.

The V and J genes are TRBV5-1 and TRBJ2-7, with 8 bases identical to TRBD1. Germline CDR1 SGHRS, CDR2 YFSETQ. The junction had 12 bases not matched to a gene; V was cut back by 4 bases and J by 3 bases. The CDR3 runs 16 residues. The DNA of the CDR3 is TGCGCCAGCAGCGCACCTGGACAGGGCGGCTTCTACGAGCAGTACTTC. Its translation is CASSAPGQGGFYEQYF.

The chain carries TRBV12-3 or TRBV12-4 and TRBJ2-1; TRBD2 is a possible D gene (5 bases). The CDR3 contains 13 residues. Trimming took 5 bases from V and 9 from J, leaving 14 bases between them. CDR3 sequence reads: CASSPTGSGEQFF. The CDR3 nucleotides are TGTGCCAGCAGTCCAACGGGGAGCGGTGAGCAGTTCTTC.

The gene calls are TRBV5-4 and TRBJ2-2, with 14 positions matching TRBD2. CDR3 size: 20 residues. V was pared by 2 bases and J by 3 bases, with 12 bases of the junction left unmatched. Looked up from germline, CDR1 is SGHNT and CDR2 is YYREEE (reference sequence). CDR3: CASSFLYPGLAGDYTGELFF. CDR3 DNA sequence: TGTGCCAGCAGCTTCCTTTACCCGGGACTAGCGGGAGACTACACCGGGGAGCTGTTTTTT.

This clonotype was counted many times. The genes are TRBV2 and TRBJ1-2; unclear D gene. V was clipped by 4 bases and J by 0 bases, with 15 bases between them. Germline values: CDR1 SNHLY, CDR2 FYNNEI. This CDR3 is built from 16 residues. This chain's CDR3 is CASSGSLGPSNYGYTF. In DNA, the CDR3 is TGTGCCAGCAGTGGTAGTCTGGGCCCCTCTAACTATGGCTACACCTTC.

The chain couples TRBV29-1 to TRBJ2-3, with no clear D. The V and J ends lost 6 bases and 3 bases respectively, with 10 bases between them. The CDR3 is made up of 12 amino acids. Germline V gene sequence: CDR1 SQVTM, CDR2 ANQGSEA. The CDR3 spells CSVTTPTDTQYF. The CDR3 DNA is TGCAGCGTCACCACGCCTACAGATACGCAGTATTTT.

The chain combines TRBV10-3 with TRBJ2-7; possible D gene TRBD2, 5 bases. Per germline, CDR1 ENHRY and CDR2 SYGVKD. Trimming removed 4 bases from V and 4 bases from J, with 14 bases in between. The CDR3 extends over 14 amino acids. CDR3 loop: CAISGETTPYEQYF. The CDR3 coding sequence is TGTGCCATCAGTGGGGAGACAACACCTTACGAGCAGTACTTC.